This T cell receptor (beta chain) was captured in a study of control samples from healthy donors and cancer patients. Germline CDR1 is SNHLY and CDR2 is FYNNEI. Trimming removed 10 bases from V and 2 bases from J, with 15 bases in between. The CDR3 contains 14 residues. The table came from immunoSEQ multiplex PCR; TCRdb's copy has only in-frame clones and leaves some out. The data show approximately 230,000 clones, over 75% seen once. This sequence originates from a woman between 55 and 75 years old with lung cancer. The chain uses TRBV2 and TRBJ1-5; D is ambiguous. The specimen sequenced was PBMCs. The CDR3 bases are TGTGCCACTTCGGGATCCTCGGGCAATCAGCCCCAGCATTTT. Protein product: CATSGSSGNQPQHF. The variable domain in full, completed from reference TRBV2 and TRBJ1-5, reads EPEVTQTPSHQVTQMGQEVILRCVPISNHLYFYWYRQILGQKVEFLVSFYNNEISEKSEIFDDQFSVERPDGSNFTLKIRSTKLEDSAMYFCATSGSSGNQPQHFGDGTRLSIL.